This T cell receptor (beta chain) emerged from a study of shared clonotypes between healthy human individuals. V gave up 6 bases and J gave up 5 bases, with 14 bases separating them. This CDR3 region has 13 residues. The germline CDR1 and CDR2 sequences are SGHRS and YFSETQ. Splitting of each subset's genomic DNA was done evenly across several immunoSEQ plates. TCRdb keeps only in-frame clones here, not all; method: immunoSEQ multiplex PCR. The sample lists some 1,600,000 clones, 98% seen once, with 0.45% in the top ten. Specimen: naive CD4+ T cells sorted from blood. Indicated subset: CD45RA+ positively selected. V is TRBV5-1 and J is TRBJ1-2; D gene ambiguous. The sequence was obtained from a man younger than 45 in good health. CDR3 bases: TGCGCCAGCAACGCAGACGGCCGGTATGGCTACACCTTC. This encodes CASNADGRYGYTF.